The source of this T cell receptor (beta chain) is a study of neurological immune-mediated disorders. This clonotype was detected many times. TCRdb re-analysed the 5' RACE reads in MiXCR, keeping a single row per CDR3 protein. The table includes 20,000 to 30,000 distinct CDR3 sequences, about 6.3% detected once. With V trimmed by 1 base and J by 8 bases, 9 bases remained unmatched. The CDR3 is 15 residues long. Germline assignment: CDR1 DFQATT and CDR2 SNEGSKA (reference sequence). Material: PBMCs. The rearrangement links TRBV20-1 to TRBJ1-4; 8 bases align to TRBD1. The sequence derives from a woman in her 40s in good health. The CDR3 nucleotides read TGCAGTGCTAGAGTGGGTGAGGACAGGGTCGAAAAACTGTTTTTT. It specifies CSARVGEDRVEKLFF.